Each of the 15 T cell receptor beta chains below was sequenced from the same sample in a study of blood T cell repertoires in COVID-19. Assay used: immunoSEQ multiplex PCR; TCRdb lists only in-frame clones, some missing. The sample includes some 150,000 clones, 75% to 90% of them seen just once. Sequences were obtained from peripheral blood. These receptor sequences come from a man between 70 and 80 years old with acute or convalescent COVID-19.

The chain employs TRBV7-2 and TRBJ2-3; 8 bases agree with TRBD2. The V gene end was trimmed by 1 base and the J gene end by 6 bases; junction bases not matched to a gene: 3. This CDR3 region has 14 residues. CDR1 and CDR2 from the germline V gene are SGHTA and FQGNSA. Here the CDR3 DNA reads TGTGCCAGCAGCTTAGGCGGGGGGTCGGATACGCAGTATTTT. This codes for CASSLGGGSDTQYF.

This CDR3 is CASSPQGSNSYEQYF. The CDR3 bases are TGTGCCAGCAGCCCCCAGGGAAGCAATAGCTACGAGCAGTACTTC. The chain recombines TRBV3-1 (or the pseudogene TRBV3-2) with TRBJ2-7; TRBD1 is a possible D gene (5 bases). Germline CDR1 is LGHDT and CDR2 is YNNKEL (reference sequence). V was pared by 4 bases and J by 3 bases, with 16 bases between. CDR3 length equals 15 residues.

The chain joins TRBV5-1 to TRBJ1-4; TRBD1 matches at 8 bases. This CDR3 contains 15 residues. The V segment lost 4 bases and the J segment 7 bases; nucleotides outside the gene matches: 9. In germline, CDR1 is SGHRS, CDR2 YFSETQ. This chain's CDR3 is CASSIGIGQGEKLFF. The CDR3 DNA follows: TGCGCCAGCAGCATTGGGATAGGACAGGGTGAAAAACTGTTTTTT.

This chain uses TRBV3-1 (or the pseudogene TRBV3-2) with TRBJ1-2; TRBD1 might be the D (5 bases). Germline CDR1 LGHDT, CDR2 YNNKEL (reference sequence). The CDR3 has 16 residues. Trimming pared 0 bases from V and 0 bases from J, leaving 11 bases between. Written as DNA, the CDR3 is TGTGCCAGCAGCCAAGATCAGCGGGGGGCTAACTATGGCTACACCTTC. This translates into CASSQDQRGANYGYTF.

The chain joins TRBV6-6 to TRBJ2-3; the D gene is possibly TRBD2 (7 bases). Deletions cut 6 bases from V and 4 bases from J, with 17 bases between. This CDR3 is built from 15 residues. Germline lookup yields CDR1 MNHNY and CDR2 SVGAGI (reference sequence). The CDR3, as DNA: TGTGCCAGCAGGCCCCGGGGGGCGACCTCAGATACGCAGTATTTT. The encoded protein is CASRPRGATSDTQYF.

This clone was picked up one time. V gene TRBV4-1 combines with J gene TRBJ1-1, with a possible D match to TRBD1 (5 bases). The CDR3 totals 14 residues. Germline CDR1 and CDR2: MGHRA and YSYEKL. The V end was cut by 4 bases, the J end by 1 base, with 10 bases between. CDR3 bases: TGCGCCAGCAGCCCCCCTGACAGGAACACTGAAGCTTTCTTT. It codes for CASSPPDRNTEAFF.

The chain combines TRBV19 with TRBJ2-4; D might be TRBD2 (6 bases). CDR1 and CDR2 (germline): LNHDA, SQIVND (reference sequence). This CDR3 is 15 amino acids long. The ends were cut back, 6 bases at V and 8 bases at J, with 20 bases in the middle. CDR3 sequence reads: CASSPREAAADIQYF. The DNA of the CDR3 is TGTGCCAGTAGCCCGAGGGAGGCAGCAGCAGACATTCAGTACTTC.

The chain carries TRBV7-2 and TRBJ2-1; D is ambiguous. Germline V gene lookup returns CDR1 SGHTA and CDR2 FQGNSA. CDR3 length equals 15 residues. V dropped 1 base and J dropped 4 bases, with 11 bases sitting between them. The CDR3 sequence is CASSLEARLYNEQFF. The CDR3 coding sequence is TGTGCCAGCAGCTTAGAAGCCAGACTTTACAATGAGCAGTTCTTC.

On this clone: An end of the junction differs from the germline gene, which may be a read error. The rearrangement uses TRBV2 and TRBJ2-1; 12 bases are a match to TRBD2. Germline V gene sequence: CDR1 SNHLY, CDR2 FYNNEI. The CDR3 totals 15 residues. The CDR3 is CASTTGLAGTSEQFF. CDR3 nucleotides: TGTGCGAGCACGACAGGACTAGCGGGAACTAGTGAGCAGTTCTTC.

J is TRBJ2-1 and V is TRBV5-1, with 9 bases lining up with TRBD2. Trimming at V came to 0 bases and at J to 7 bases, leaving 5 bases not matched to a gene. The germline V gene has CDR1 SGHRS and CDR2 YFSETQ. The CDR3 runs to 15 residues. The CDR3 here is CASSLAQRGVNEQFF. In DNA, the CDR3 is TGCGCCAGCAGCTTGGCCCAGCGGGGGGTTAATGAGCAGTTCTTC.

The gene calls are TRBV7-3 and TRBJ2-1, with D possibly TRBD2 on 5 matching bases. Per the germline V gene, CDR1 is SGHTA and CDR2 is FQGTGA. This CDR3 is 15 amino acids long. V lost 3 bases, J lost 8 bases, and 17 bases lay in between. CDR3 sequence reads: CASSFSDSQPDEQFF. The CDR3 nucleotides are TGTGCCAGCAGCTTTTCGGACTCACAACCGGATGAGCAGTTCTTC.

This sequence joins TRBV19 and TRBJ2-6, with D uncertain. The germline CDR1 and CDR2 sequences are LNHDA and SQIVND (reference sequence). This CDR3 spans 15 amino acids. V dropped 1 base and J dropped 2 bases, with 6 bases sitting between them. In DNA, the CDR3 is TGTGCCAGTAGTATAGGCCAGGCTGGGGCCAACGTCCTGACTTTC. Protein: CASSIGQAGANVLTF.

This clone was counted a few times. The chain joins TRBV5-6 to TRBJ2-1, with 7 nucleotides matching TRBD2. CDR3 length: 16 amino acids. The germline CDR1 and CDR2 sequences are SGHDT and YYEEEE. V gave up 4 bases and J gave up 2 bases; unmatched junction bases: 9. The CDR3 protein is CASSPYGAGAYNEQFF. The CDR3 DNA sequence: TGTGCCAGCAGCCCCTACGGGGCGGGGGCCTACAATGAGCAGTTCTTC.

The V and J genes are TRBV11-3 and TRBJ1-1; D call uncertain. Deletions cut 0 bases from V and 2 bases from J, with 7 bases between. The germline V gene encodes CDR1 SGHNT and CDR2 YENEEA. This CDR3 has 14 amino acids. The CDR3 here is CASSLDAANTEAFF. In DNA form, the CDR3 reads TGTGCCAGCAGCTTAGACGCGGCAAACACTGAAGCTTTCTTT.

This chain connects TRBV18 to TRBJ1-1; TRBD1 is a possible D gene (6 bases). Germline CDR1 KGHSH, CDR2 LQKENI. V shed 3 bases and J shed 10 bases, with 15 bases lying between them. CDR3 length: 13 residues. Here the CDR3 DNA reads TGTGCCAGCTCACCCGCAGGGGTGGCACGAGCTTTCTTT. Amino acid sequence: CASSPAGVARAFF.